This T cell receptor (beta chain) emerged from a study of cytomegalovirus exposure and HLA in healthy donors. Study findings and constraints: Analyzed later, association rates of TCRs varied across HLA loci, with DRB1 most and HLA-C fewest.

Comment on this clone: Its antigen remains unidentified.

The ends lost 0 bases at V and 3 bases at J; junction bases unmatched: 4. Germline CDR1 reads LNHNV; CDR2 reads YYDKDF (reference sequence). The CDR3 sequence is 16 residues long. The primer mix had 60 Vbeta and 13 Jbeta primers. Some clones are missing from TCRdb's copy, which holds only in-frame ones; the method was immunoSEQ multiplex PCR. The sample holds about 250,000 clones, roughly 91% seen once. The receptor's source is a girl aged 2 to 9 in good health and CMV-seronegative. The gene calls are TRBV15 and TRBJ2-3; TRBD1 aligns across 9 bases. The sample comprised PBMCs. The CDR3 nucleotides read TGTGCCACCAGCAGAGATCCCGGGACAGGGACAGATACGCAGTATTTT. Translated: CATSRDPGTGTDTQYF.